This T cell receptor (beta chain) was sequenced during a study of cytomegalovirus exposure and HLA in healthy donors. As for the study in general: The 120 or so validation repertoires used the same platform as the approximately 700 first-cohort repertoires (as reported by a later analysis).

Method: immunoSEQ multiplex PCR; TCRdb's copy keeps in-frame clones and lacks some. The sample includes under 400,000 clones, 86% seen only once; the top ten take around 0.8%. Concerning this clone itself: Its antigen is unknown.

General study results and limits: Subsequent analysis showed first-cohort TCR clusters tending to co-occur in 120 validation repertoires. Testing in vitro showed a few CMV-associated chains specific for CMV antigens. Altogether, about 160 TCR beta chains were recorded as cytomegalovirus-associated.

Losses at the gene ends were 7 bases for V and 5 bases for J; bases not matched to a gene: 4. The CDR3 spans 13 residues. Germline loops: CDR1 MNHNY, CDR2 SVGAGI (reference sequence). V gene TRBV6-6 combines with J gene TRBJ1-5, with 8 bases fitting TRBD1. The receptor was derived from a woman aged 18 to 35 in good health and CMV-seronegative. Sequencing used PBMCs. The CDR3 DNA follows: TGTGCCAGCACACCGGACAGGGATCAGCCCCAGCATTTT. This sequence encodes CASTPDRDQPQHF.